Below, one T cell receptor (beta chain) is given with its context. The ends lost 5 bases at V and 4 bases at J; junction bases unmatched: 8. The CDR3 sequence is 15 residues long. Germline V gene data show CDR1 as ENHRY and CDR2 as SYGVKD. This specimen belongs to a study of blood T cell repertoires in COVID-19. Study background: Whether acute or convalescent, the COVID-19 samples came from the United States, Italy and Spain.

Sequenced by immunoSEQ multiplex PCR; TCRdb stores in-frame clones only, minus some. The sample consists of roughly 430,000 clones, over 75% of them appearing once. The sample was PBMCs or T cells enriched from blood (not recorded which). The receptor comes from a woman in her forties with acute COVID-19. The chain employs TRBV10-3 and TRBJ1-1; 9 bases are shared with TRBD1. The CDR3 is CAISSRDRASTEAFF. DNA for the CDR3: TGTGCCATCAGTAGCCGGGACAGGGCTAGCACTGAAGCTTTCTTT.